This T cell receptor beta chain was captured by sequencing in a study of shared clonotypes between healthy human individuals. About the study: Donors were two women and three men aged 18 to 49. Study-wide results and limits: In contrast to clonotypes shared by all four donors, non-shared clonotypes had lower generation probabilities.

The data were produced by immunoSEQ multiplex PCR, yet TCRdb's version contains in-frame clones alone and is incomplete. There are 1.5 million to 2.5 million clones in the sample; just under 95% occur only once, and 1% to 1.5% lies in the top ten. CDR1 and CDR2 (germline): GTSNPN, SVGIG (reference sequence). V lost 2 bases, J lost 5 bases, and 9 bases lay in between. This CDR3 has 12 residues. Worth noting for this clone: Its antigen is still unknown.

Positive CCR7 selection of CD45RO-negative cells yielded the naive CD8 cells, and terminally differentiated effector memory CD45RA+ cells were excluded. The sample comprised naive CD8+ T cells sorted from blood. The chain recombines TRBV30 with TRBJ2-5; no clear D gene. This sequence was found in a young man in good health. CDR3: CAWSLNQETQYF. Written as DNA, the CDR3 is TGTGCCTGGAGTCTTAATCAGGAGACCCAGTACTTC.